These 20 T cell receptor beta chains were sequenced from one sample in a study of T cell changes during pregnancy in multiple sclerosis. Profiled with immunoSEQ multiplex PCR; TCRdb holds only in-frame clones, not every one. Counted here are about 67,000 clones, approximately 90% occurring once; the ten biggest clones make up roughly 1.4%. Source: peripheral blood, taken in the second trimester of pregnancy. These receptors were taken from a female donor with multiple sclerosis, enrolled in a pregnancy study.

The rearrangement links TRBV11-2 to TRBJ2-5; D may be TRBD2 (5 bases). The CDR3 has 15 residues. Per germline, CDR1 SGHAT and CDR2 FQNNGV. Trimming removed 1 base from V and 5 bases from J, with 14 bases in between. The CDR3 region is CASSLVRGARETQYF. Written as DNA, the CDR3 is TGTGCCAGCAGCTTAGTTCGGGGAGCGAGGGAGACCCAGTACTTC.

This chain connects TRBV18 to TRBJ2-5; 13 positions match TRBD2. Trimming removed 4 bases from V and 5 bases from J; junction bases left unmatched: 4. Germline CDR1 reads KGHSH; CDR2 reads LQKENI. The length of the CDR3 is 15 residues. The CDR3 DNA sequence: TGTGCCAGCTCACGGACTAGCGGGAGACGGGAGACCCAGTACTTC. Its translation: CASSRTSGRRETQYF.

This rearrangement joins TRBV10-3 to TRBJ2-5; no firm D call. Germline CDR1 reads ENHRY; CDR2 reads SYGVKD. V lost 2 bases and J lost 4, with 11 bases in between. This CDR3 region has 14 residues. CDR3 residues: CAISEGDGVETQYF. The CDR3 bases are TGTGCCATCAGTGAGGGAGACGGTGTAGAGACCCAGTACTTC.

J is TRBJ1-3 and V is TRBV7-6; 8 bases fit TRBD1. Germline assignment: CDR1 SGHVS and CDR2 FNYEAQ. This CDR3 region has 15 residues. Trimming cost V 5 bases and J 6 bases; bases outside gene matches: 9. DNA of the CDR3: TGTGCCAGCAGCCCCCTGACAGGGGCTTTAAACACCATATATTTT. Its translation: CASSPLTGALNTIYF.

The CDR3 DNA reads as TGCGCCAGCAGCTTCGCGGGGGGCCTCACTGAAGCTTTCTTT. Encoded protein: CASSFAGGLTEAFF. The chain combines TRBV5-1 with TRBJ1-1; possible D gene TRBD1, 6 bases. V was shortened by 2 bases and J by 4 bases, with 12 bases between the two germline ends. CDR1 SGHRS and CDR2 YFSETQ come from the germline V gene. The CDR3 is 14 amino acids.

This chain links TRBV5-1 with TRBJ2-7, with 7 bases lining up with TRBD2. This CDR3 has 15 amino acids. Germline V gives CDR1 SGHRS, CDR2 YFSETQ. V dropped 4 bases and J dropped 6; count of bases not matched to a gene: 13. Here the CDR3 reads CASSPLVGGSSEQYF. CDR3 DNA: TGCGCCAGCAGCCCCCTAGTCGGGGGGTCATCCGAGCAGTACTTC.

The chain uses TRBV25-1 and TRBJ2-1; TRBD1 matches at 7 bases. The V segment lost 1 base and the J segment 0 bases; nucleotides outside the gene matches: 9. CDR1 MGHDK and CDR2 SYGVNS come from the germline V gene. The CDR3 length is 18 residues. The CDR3 sequence is CASSEFSPTGTSYNEQFF. In nucleotides, the CDR3 is TGTGCCAGCAGTGAATTCTCCCCGACAGGGACCTCCTACAATGAGCAGTTCTTC.

This chain links TRBV5-1 with TRBJ2-7, with D possibly being TRBD1 (5 bases). Trimming shortened V by 1 base and J by 5 bases, and 13 bases separated the two germline ends. The germline CDR1 and CDR2 sequences are SGHRS and YFSETQ. CDR3 length equals 14 residues. CDR3 residues: CASSLTAGWNEQYF. The CDR3 DNA follows: TGCGCCAGCAGCTTGACGGCAGGGTGGAACGAGCAGTACTTC.

The V gene is TRBV7-2, the J gene TRBJ2-7, with 10 bases fitting TRBD2. The junction had 8 bases not matched to a gene; V was cut back by 5 bases and J by 1 base. The germline gives CDR1 SGHTA, CDR2 FQGNSA. The CDR3 is made up of 16 amino acids. As DNA, the CDR3 is TGTGCCAGCAGCGCCGGACTAGCGGCGACATCCTACGAGCAGTACTTC. Translated: CASSAGLAATSYEQYF.

This sequence joins TRBV6-5 and TRBJ1-1; a weak D match, TRBD1 (5 bases). CDR3 length: 15 residues. Germline V gene data show CDR1 as MNHEY and CDR2 as SVGAGI. V lost 4 bases, J lost 5 bases, and 17 bases lay in between. CDR3 DNA: TGTGCCAGCAGTTCGCGACAGCCCGATGGGACTGAAGCTTTCTTT. Its protein product is CASSSRQPDGTEAFF.

J is TRBJ2-1 and V is TRBV7-6, with TRBD2 matching 9 bases. V was pared by 1 base and J by 7 bases, with 11 bases of the junction left unmatched. This CDR3 is 17 amino acids long. From germline, CDR1 is SGHVS and CDR2 FNYEAQ. CDR3 sequence: CASSLEGPGGGANEQFF. Written as DNA, the CDR3 is TGTGCCAGCAGCTTAGAAGGGCCTGGCGGGGGGGCAAATGAGCAGTTCTTC.

This clone turned up a few times. The rearrangement links TRBV27 to TRBJ2-2, with 14 bases aligning to TRBD2. J lost 2 bases, V lost 6 bases, and 11 bases had no gene match. CDR1 is MNHEY, CDR2 SMNVEV, per germline (reference sequence). This CDR3 comprises 19 residues. The CDR3 DNA reads TGTGCCAGCAGACAGCCGGGACTAGCGGGGGCAGAAAACACCGGGGAGCTGTTTTTT. It is translated as CASRQPGLAGAENTGELFF.

This chain connects TRBV18 to TRBJ2-3, with D tentatively TRBD2 (6 bases). CDR1 is KGHSH and CDR2 is LQKENI in the germline V gene. V was trimmed by 4 bases and J by 1 base, leaving 18 bases between them. The length of the CDR3 is 17 residues. The CDR3 nucleotides read TGTGCCAGCTCACTAGGGACTCAAGGTTGGGGCACAGATACGCAGTATTTT. Translating gives CASSLGTQGWGTDTQYF.

This clone showed up just a few times. The chain recombines TRBV11-2 with TRBJ1-2, with TRBD1 as a possible D gene (6 bases). V was clipped by 5 bases and J by 7 bases, with 11 bases between them. CDR1 SGHAT and CDR2 FQNNGV come from the germline V gene. The CDR3 runs to 12 residues. The chain's CDR3 is CASSEGDGGYTF. In nucleotides, the CDR3 is TGTGCCAGCAGCGAGGGGGATGGTGGCTACACCTTC.

This clone was observed a few times. The chain joins TRBV4-2 to TRBJ1-6; D gene unclear. Germline-derived CDR1 and CDR2 are LGHNA and YNFKEQ. The length of the CDR3 is 15 residues. Trimming cost V 4 bases and J 7 bases, with 14 bases left between them. The CDR3 reads CASSPQTQTNSPLHF. DNA for the CDR3: TGTGCCAGCAGCCCTCAGACCCAGACAAATTCACCCCTCCACTTT.

The chain couples TRBV5-1 to TRBJ1-1, with D perhaps TRBD1 (6 bases). CDR1 is SGHRS and CDR2 is YFSETQ in the germline V gene. Trimming pared 4 bases from V and 1 base from J, leaving 8 bases between. CDR3 size: 13 residues. The CDR3 here is CASSRDTNTEAFF. CDR3 nucleotides: TGCGCCAGCAGCCGGGACACGAACACTGAAGCTTTCTTT.

The chain is built from TRBV19 and TRBJ1-5; 8 nucleotides agree with TRBD1. Germline V gene lookup returns CDR1 LNHDA and CDR2 SQIVND (reference sequence). Trimming removed 2 bases from V and 0 bases from J; junction bases left unmatched: 15. The CDR3 is 20 amino acids. The CDR3 is CASSIPRSGQATFSNQPQHF. The CDR3 DNA sequence: TGTGCCAGTAGTATACCCAGGTCGGGACAGGCGACCTTTAGCAATCAGCCCCAGCATTTT. The entire variable domain, with the rest obtained from reference TRBV19 and TRBJ1-5, is as follows: DGGITQSPKYLFRKEGQNVTLSCEQNLNHDAMYWYRQDPGQGLRLIYYSQIVNDFQKGDIAEGYSVSREKKESFPLTVTSAQKNPTAFYLCASSIPRSGQATFSNQPQHFGDGTRLSIL.

This clone was found once. The rearrangement joins TRBV27 to TRBJ2-7; 11 nucleotides agree with TRBD1. CDR1 is MNHEY, CDR2 SMNVEV, per germline (reference sequence). The CDR3 covers 16 residues. V shed 1 base, J shed 3 bases, and the junction held 5 bases outside the gene matches. The CDR3 DNA reads TGTGCCAGCAGTTTATTGGGACAGGGGGGGAGCTACGAGCAGTACTTC. Its protein is CASSLLGQGGSYEQYF.

This clone was seen a single time. V and J are TRBV7-6 and TRBJ2-7; 8 nucleotides align to TRBD2. This CDR3 has 15 residues. Germline V gives CDR1 SGHVS, CDR2 FNYEAQ. V shed 1 base, J shed 1 base, and the junction held 3 bases outside the gene matches. This CDR3 reads CASSLGSGSSYEQYF. CDR3 DNA sequence: TGTGCCAGCAGCTTAGGAAGCGGGAGTTCCTACGAGCAGTACTTC.

The chain couples TRBV30 to TRBJ1-5; D unresolved. CDR1 and CDR2 (germline): GTSNPN, SVGIG (reference sequence). This CDR3 comprises 13 residues. V lost 3 bases and J 4 bases, leaving 10 bases between the germline ends. CDR3 sequence: CAWRTEKNQPQHF. The CDR3 DNA sequence: TGTGCCTGGAGAACAGAAAAAAATCAGCCCCAGCATTTT.